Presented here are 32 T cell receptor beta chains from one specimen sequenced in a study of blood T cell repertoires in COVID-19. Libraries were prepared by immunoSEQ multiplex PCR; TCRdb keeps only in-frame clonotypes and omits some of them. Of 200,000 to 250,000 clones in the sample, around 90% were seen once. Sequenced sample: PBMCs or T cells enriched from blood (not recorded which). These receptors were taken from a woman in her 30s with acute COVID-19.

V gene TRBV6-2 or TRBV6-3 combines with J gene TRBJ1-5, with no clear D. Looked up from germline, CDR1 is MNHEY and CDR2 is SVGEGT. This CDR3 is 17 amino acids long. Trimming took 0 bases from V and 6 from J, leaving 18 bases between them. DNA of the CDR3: TGTGCCAGCAGTTACTCGGATGGACTGACCTTCAGTCAGCCCCAGCATTTT. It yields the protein CASSYSDGLTFSQPQHF.

The CDR3 loop reads CASGGGNQPQHF. CDR3 sequence (DNA): TGTGCCAGTGGGGGGGGCAATCAGCCCCAGCATTTT. J is TRBJ1-5 and V is TRBV28, with D possibly matching TRBD1 (5 bases). The CDR3 contains 12 residues. Germline V CDR1 and CDR2: MDHEN, SYDVKM. The V and J ends lost 9 bases and 2 bases respectively, with 8 bases between them.

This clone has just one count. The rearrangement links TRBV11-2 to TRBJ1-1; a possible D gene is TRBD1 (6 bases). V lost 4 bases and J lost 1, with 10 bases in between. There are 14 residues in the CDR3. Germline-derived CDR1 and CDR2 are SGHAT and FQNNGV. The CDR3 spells CASSWQGPNTEAFF. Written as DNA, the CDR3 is TGTGCCAGCAGCTGGCAGGGGCCGAACACTGAAGCTTTCTTT.

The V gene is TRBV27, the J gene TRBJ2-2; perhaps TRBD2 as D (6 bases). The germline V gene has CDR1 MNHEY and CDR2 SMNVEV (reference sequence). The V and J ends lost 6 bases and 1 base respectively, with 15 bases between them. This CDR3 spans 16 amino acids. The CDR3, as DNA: TGTGCCAGCAGCCGCTTCGGGACTCAGAACACCGGGGAGCTGTTTTTT. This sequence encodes CASSRFGTQNTGELFF.

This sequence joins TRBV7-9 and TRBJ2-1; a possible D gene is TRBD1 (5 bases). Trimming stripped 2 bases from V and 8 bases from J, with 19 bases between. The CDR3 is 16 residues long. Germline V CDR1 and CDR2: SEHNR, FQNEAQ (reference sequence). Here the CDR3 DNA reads TGTGCCAGCAGCTTAATCGGGCAGGGAAGAGGCGATGAGCAGTTCTTC. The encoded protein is CASSLIGQGRGDEQFF.

CDR3: CASSYGGKTEAFF. The CDR3, as DNA: TGTGCCAGCAGTTACGGAGGGAAGACTGAAGCTTTCTTT. This chain joins TRBV6-6 and TRBJ1-1; D gene uncertain. The V gene lost 2 bases and the J gene lost 5 bases, with 9 bases spanning the gap. The CDR3 has 13 residues. Germline V gives CDR1 MNHNY, CDR2 SVGAGI (reference sequence).

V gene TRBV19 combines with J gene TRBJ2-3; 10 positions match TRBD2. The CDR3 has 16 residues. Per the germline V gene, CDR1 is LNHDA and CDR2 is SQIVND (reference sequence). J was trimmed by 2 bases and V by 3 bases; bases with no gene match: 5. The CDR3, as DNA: TGTGCCAGTAGTATCCTAGCGGGGGCCTTCACAGATACGCAGTATTTT. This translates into CASSILAGAFTDTQYF.

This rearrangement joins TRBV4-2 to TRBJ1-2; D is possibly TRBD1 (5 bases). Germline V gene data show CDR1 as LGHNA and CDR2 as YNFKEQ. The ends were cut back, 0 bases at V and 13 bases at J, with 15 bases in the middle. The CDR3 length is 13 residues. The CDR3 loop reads CASSQDAGFFSTF. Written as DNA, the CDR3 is TGTGCCAGCAGCCAAGATGCAGGGTTTTTCTCCACCTTC.

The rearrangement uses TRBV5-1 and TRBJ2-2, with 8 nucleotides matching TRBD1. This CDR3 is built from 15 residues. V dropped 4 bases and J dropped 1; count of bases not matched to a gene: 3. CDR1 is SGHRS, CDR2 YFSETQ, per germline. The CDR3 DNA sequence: TGCGCCAGCAGCCCGGACAGGGAGAACACCGGGGAGCTGTTTTTT. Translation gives CASSPDRENTGELFF.

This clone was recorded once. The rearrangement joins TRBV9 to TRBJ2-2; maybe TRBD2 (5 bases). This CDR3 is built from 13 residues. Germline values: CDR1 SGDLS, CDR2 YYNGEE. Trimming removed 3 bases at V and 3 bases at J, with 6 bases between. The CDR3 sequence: CASSGRDTGELFF. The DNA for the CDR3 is TGTGCCAGCAGCGGGCGGGACACCGGGGAGCTGTTTTTT.

DNA of the CDR3: TGTGCCAGCAGCTTATCGCCGGGTATGAACACTGAAGCTTTCTTT. It is translated as CASSLSPGMNTEAFF. The chain has TRBV7-2 and TRBJ1-1; D ambiguous. The V end was cut by 2 bases, the J end by 0 bases, with 10 bases between. CDR3 size: 15 residues. Looked up from germline, CDR1 is SGHTA and CDR2 is FQGNSA. Full variable domain (rest looked up from reference TRBV7-2 and TRBJ1-1): GAGVSQSPSNKVTEKGKDVELRCDPISGHTALYWYRQSLGQGLEFLIYFQGNSAPDKSGLPSDRFSAERTGGSVSTLTIQRTQQEDSAVYLCASSLSPGMNTEAFFGQGTRLTVV.

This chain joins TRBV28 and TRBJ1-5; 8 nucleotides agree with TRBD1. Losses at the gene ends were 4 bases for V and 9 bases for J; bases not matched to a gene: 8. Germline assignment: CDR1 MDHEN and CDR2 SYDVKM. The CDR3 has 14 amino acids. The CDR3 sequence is CASSSGQAMGPQHF. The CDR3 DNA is TGTGCCAGCAGTTCGGGACAGGCAATGGGGCCCCAGCATTTT.

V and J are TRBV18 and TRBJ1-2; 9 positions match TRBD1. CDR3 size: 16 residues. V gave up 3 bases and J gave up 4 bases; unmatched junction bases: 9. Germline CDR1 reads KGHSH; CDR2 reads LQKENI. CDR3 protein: CASSPGTGGRGYGYTF. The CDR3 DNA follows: TGTGCCAGCTCACCCGGCACAGGGGGCAGGGGCTATGGCTACACCTTC.

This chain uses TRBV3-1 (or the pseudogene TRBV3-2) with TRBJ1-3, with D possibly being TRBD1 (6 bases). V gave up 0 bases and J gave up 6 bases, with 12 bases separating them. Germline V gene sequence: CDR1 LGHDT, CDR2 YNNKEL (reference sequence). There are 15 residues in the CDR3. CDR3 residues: CASSQDVRGENTIYF. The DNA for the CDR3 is TGTGCCAGCAGCCAAGATGTCAGGGGAGAAAACACCATATATTTT.

The CDR3 here is CASSFQGTTEAFF. The CDR3 coding sequence is TGTGCCAGCAGTTTTCAGGGGACCACTGAAGCTTTCTTT. The chain uses TRBV12-3 or TRBV12-4 and TRBJ1-1, with D possibly matching TRBD1 (6 bases). Trimming left V 3 bases short and J 4 bases short, with 9 bases between. The CDR3 is 13 amino acids.

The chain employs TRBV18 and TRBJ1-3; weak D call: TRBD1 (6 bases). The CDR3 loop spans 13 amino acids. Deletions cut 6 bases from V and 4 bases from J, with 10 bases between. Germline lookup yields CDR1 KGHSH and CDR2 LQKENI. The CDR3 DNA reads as TGTGCCAGCTCCACAGGGACAGGAAACACCATATATTTT. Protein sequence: CASSTGTGNTIYF.

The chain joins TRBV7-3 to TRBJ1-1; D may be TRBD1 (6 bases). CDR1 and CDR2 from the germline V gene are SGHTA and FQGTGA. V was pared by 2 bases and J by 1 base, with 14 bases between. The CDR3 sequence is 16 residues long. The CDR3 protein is CASSLEHRAKNTEAFF. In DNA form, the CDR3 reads TGTGCCAGCAGCTTAGAGCACAGGGCAAAGAACACTGAAGCTTTCTTT. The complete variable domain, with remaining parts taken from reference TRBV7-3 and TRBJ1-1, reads GAGVSQTPSNKVTEKGKYVELRCDPISGHTALYWYRQSLGQGPEFLIYFQGTGAADDSGLPNDRFFAVRPEGSVSTLKIQRTERGDSAVYLCASSLEHRAKNTEAFFGQGTRLTVV.

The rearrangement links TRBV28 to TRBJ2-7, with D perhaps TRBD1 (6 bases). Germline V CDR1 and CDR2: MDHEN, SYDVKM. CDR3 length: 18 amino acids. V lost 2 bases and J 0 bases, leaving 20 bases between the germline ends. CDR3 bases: TGTGCCAGCAGTTTACTCTCAACCACGACAGGCAACTCCTACGAGCAGTACTTC. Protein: CASSLLSTTTGNSYEQYF.

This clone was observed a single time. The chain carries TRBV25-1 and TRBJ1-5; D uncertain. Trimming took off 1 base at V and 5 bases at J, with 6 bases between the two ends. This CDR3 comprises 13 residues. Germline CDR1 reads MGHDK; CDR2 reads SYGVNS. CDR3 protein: CASSEFGDQPQHF. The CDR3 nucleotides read TGTGCCAGCAGTGAATTCGGGGATCAGCCCCAGCATTTT.

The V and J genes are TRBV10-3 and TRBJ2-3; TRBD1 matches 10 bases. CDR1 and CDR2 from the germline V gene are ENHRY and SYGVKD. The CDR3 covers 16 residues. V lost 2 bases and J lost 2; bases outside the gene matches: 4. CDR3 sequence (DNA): TGTGCCATCAGTGAGAAGGGACAGGGGTACACAGATACGCAGTATTTT. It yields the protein CAISEKGQGYTDTQYF.

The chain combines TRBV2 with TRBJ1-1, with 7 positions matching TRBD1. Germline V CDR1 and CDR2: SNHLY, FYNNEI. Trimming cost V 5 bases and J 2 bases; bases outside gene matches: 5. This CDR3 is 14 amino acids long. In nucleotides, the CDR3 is TGTGCCAGCAGTTCTGACAGGGCTAACACTGAAGCTTTCTTT. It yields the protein CASSSDRANTEAFF.

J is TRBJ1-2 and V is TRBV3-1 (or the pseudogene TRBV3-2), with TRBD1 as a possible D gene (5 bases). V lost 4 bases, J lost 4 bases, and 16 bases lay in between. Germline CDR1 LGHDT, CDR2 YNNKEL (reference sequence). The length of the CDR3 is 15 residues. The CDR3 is CASSPRQPGGYGYTF. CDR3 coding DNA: TGTGCCAGCAGCCCACGACAGCCGGGCGGCTATGGCTACACCTTC.

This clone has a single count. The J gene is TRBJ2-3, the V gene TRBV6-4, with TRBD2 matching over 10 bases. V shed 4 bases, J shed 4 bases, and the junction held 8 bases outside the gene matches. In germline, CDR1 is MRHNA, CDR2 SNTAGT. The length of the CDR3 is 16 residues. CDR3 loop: CASSVLAGVSPDTQYF. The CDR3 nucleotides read TGTGCCAGCAGTGTGCTAGCGGGAGTGTCCCCAGATACGCAGTATTTT.

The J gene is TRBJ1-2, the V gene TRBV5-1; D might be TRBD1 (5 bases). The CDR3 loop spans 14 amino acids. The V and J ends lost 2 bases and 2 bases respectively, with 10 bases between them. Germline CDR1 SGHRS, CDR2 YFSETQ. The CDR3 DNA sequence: TGCGCCAGCAGCTTCGACAGTGCAAACTATGGCTACACCTTC. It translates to CASSFDSANYGYTF. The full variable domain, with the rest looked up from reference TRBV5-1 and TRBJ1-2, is KAGVTQTPRYLIKTRGQQVTLSCSPISGHRSVSWYQQTPGQGLQFLFEYFSETQRNKGNFPGRFSGRQFSNSRSEMNVSTLELGDSALYLCASSFDSANYGYTFGSGTRLTVV.

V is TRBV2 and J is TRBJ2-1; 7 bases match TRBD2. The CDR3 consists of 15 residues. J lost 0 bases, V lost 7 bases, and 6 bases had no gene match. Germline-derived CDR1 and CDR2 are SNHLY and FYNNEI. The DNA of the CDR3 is TGTGCCAGCATTTTGACTAGCAGCTCCTACAATGAGCAGTTCTTC. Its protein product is CASILTSSSYNEQFF.

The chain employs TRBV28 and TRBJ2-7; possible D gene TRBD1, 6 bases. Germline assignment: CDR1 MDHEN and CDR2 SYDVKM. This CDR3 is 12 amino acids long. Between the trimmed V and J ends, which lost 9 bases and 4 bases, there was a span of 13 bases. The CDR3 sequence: CASGQNSYEQYF. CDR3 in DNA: TGTGCCAGTGGACAGAACAGTTACGAGCAGTACTTC.

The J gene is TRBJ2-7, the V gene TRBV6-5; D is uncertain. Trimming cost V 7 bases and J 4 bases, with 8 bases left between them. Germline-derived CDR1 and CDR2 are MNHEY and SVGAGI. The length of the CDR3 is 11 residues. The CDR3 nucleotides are TGTGCCAGCAACTCCCCTTACGAGCAGTACTTC. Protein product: CASNSPYEQYF.

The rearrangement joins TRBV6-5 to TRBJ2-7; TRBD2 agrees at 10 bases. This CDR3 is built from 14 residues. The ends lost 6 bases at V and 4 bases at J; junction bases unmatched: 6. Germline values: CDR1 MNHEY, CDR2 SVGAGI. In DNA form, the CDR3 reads TGTGCCAGCAGCCAGAGCGGGGGGGATTACGAGCAGTACTTC. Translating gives CASSQSGGDYEQYF.

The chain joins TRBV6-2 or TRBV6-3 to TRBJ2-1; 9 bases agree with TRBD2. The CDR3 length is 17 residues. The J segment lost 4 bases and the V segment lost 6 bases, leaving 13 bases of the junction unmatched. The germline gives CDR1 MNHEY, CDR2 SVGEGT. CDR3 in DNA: TGTGCCAGCAGCTCTGGCGGAGGGCTAGCGGGATACAATGAGCAGTTCTTC. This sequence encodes CASSSGGGLAGYNEQFF.

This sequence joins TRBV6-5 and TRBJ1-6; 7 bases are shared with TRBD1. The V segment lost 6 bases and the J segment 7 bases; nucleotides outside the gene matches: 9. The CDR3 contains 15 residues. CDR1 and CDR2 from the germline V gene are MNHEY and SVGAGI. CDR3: CASSNQQGRNSPLHF. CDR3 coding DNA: TGTGCCAGCAGCAACCAACAGGGGCGGAATTCACCCCTCCACTTT.

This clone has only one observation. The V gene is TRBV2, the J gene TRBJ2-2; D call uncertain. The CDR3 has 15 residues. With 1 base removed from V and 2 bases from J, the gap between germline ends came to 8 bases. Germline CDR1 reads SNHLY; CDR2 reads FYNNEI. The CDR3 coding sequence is TGTGCCAGCAGTGAAGACAACCATAACACCGGGGAGCTGTTTTTT. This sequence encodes CASSEDNHNTGELFF.

CDR3 region: CASSEEAGTGPGNTIYF. The CDR3 region has the DNA TGTGCCAGCAGTGAGGAGGCCGGGACAGGGCCTGGAAACACCATATATTTT. The chain recombines TRBV6-1 with TRBJ1-3, with TRBD1 identical over 9 bases. The V and J ends lost 3 bases and 2 bases, in that order; junction bases with no gene match: 8. Germline V lookup: CDR1 MNHNS, CDR2 SASEGT. This CDR3 comprises 17 residues.